Listed below are T cell receptor beta chains from one sample, sequenced in a study of shared clonotypes between healthy human individuals. TCRdb keeps only in-frame clones here, not all; method: immunoSEQ multiplex PCR. The sample holds roughly 2.1 million clones, roughly 91% seen once. Sequencing was carried out using naive CD8+ T cells from PBMCs. The receptor source for this set is a man aged 18 to 30 in good health. Some clones in this sample may be carry-over from other donors' samples. Both conserved end residues are part of each CDR3. The D gene is left open where the match is weak. For some rows the clone size is stated as once, few or many, or as a class when expanded; others skip it.

CDR3 length: 14
clone size: NA
D gene: TRBD1
V gene: TRBV2
J gene: TRBJ2-2
CDR3 protein: CASSGTGRSGELFF
CDR3 DNA: TGTGCCAGCAGTGGGACAGGGAGATCCGGGGAGCTGTTTTTT

CDR3 length: 15
clone size: NA
D gene: NA
V gene: TRBV11-2
J gene: TRBJ2-1
CDR3 protein: CASSLVAGPYNEQFF
CDR3 DNA: TGTGCCAGCAGCTTAGTGGCGGGGCCCTACAATGAGCAGTTCTTC

CDR3 length: 15
clone size: once
D gene: TRBD1
V gene: TRBV6-5
J gene: TRBJ1-2
CDR3 protein: CASRGWGGGGYGYTF
CDR3 DNA: TGTGCCAGCCGTGGGTGGGGAGGGGGCGGCTATGGCTACACCTTC

CDR3 length: 13
clone size: once
D gene: NA
V gene: TRBV28
J gene: TRBJ1-4
CDR3 protein: CASSDPGDFPLFF
CDR3 DNA: TGTGCCAGCAGTGATCCCGGGGACTTTCCGCTGTTTTTT

CDR3 length: 14
clone size: NA
D gene: TRBD2
V gene: TRBV10-2
J gene: TRBJ2-7
CDR3 protein: CASRQRGTSYEQYF
CDR3 DNA: TGCGCCAGCAGACAGCGGGGCACCTCCTACGAGCAGTACTTC

CDR3 length: 15
clone size: NA
D gene: TRBD1
V gene: TRBV10-2
J gene: TRBJ1-1
CDR3 protein: CASREPGQLNTEAFF
CDR3 DNA: TGCGCCAGCAGAGAACCGGGACAGCTTAACACTGAAGCTTTCTTT

CDR3 length: 17
clone size: NA
D gene: TRBD1
V gene: TRBV19
J gene: TRBJ2-3
CDR3 protein: CASTKRRGQGSTDTQYF
CDR3 DNA: TGTGCCAGTACGAAACGTCGGGGACAGGGGAGCACAGATACGCAGTATTTT

CDR3 length: 14
clone size: NA
D gene: NA
V gene: TRBV6-1
J gene: TRBJ1-4
CDR3 protein: CASSEAGPFEKLFF
CDR3 DNA: TGTGCCAGCAGTGAAGCCGGACCGTTTGAAAAACTGTTTTTT

CDR3 length: 16
clone size: NA
D gene: NA
V gene: TRBV30
J gene: TRBJ2-1
CDR3 protein: CAWSVRFGATYNEQFF
CDR3 DNA: TGTGCCTGGAGTGTACGATTCGGGGCGACATACAATGAGCAGTTCTTC

CDR3 length: 12
clone size: few
D gene: NA
V gene: TRBV15
J gene: TRBJ2-2
CDR3 protein: CATSEAPGELFF
CDR3 DNA: TGTGCCACCAGCGAGGCCCCCGGGGAGCTGTTTTTT

CDR3 length: 15
clone size: NA
D gene: NA
V gene: TRBV27
J gene: TRBJ2-2
CDR3 protein: CASSLAGLGTGELFF
CDR3 DNA: TGTGCCAGCAGTTTAGCGGGGCTCGGCACCGGGGAGCTGTTTTTT

CDR3 length: 14
clone size: NA
D gene: NA
V gene: TRBV27
J gene: TRBJ2-7
CDR3 protein: CASSPAYRDYEQYF
CDR3 DNA: TGTGCCAGCAGCCCGGCCTATAGGGACTACGAGCAGTACTTC

CDR3 length: 15
clone size: NA
D gene: NA
V gene: TRBV13
J gene: TRBJ2-3
CDR3 protein: CASSLPLTSTDTQYF
CDR3 DNA: TGTGCCAGCAGCTTACCCCTGACTAGCACAGATACGCAGTATTTT

CDR3 length: 20
clone size: NA
D gene: NA
V gene: TRBV5-1
J gene: TRBJ1-4
CDR3 protein: CASSLGPRDESKLANEKLFF
CDR3 DNA: TGCGCCAGCAGCTTGGGACCCAGGGACGAATCTAAACTCGCTAATGAAAAACTGTTTTTT

CDR3 length: 16
clone size: NA
D gene: NA
V gene: TRBV7-9
J gene: TRBJ2-1
CDR3 protein: CASSLANSPPSNEQFF
CDR3 DNA: TGTGCCAGCAGCTTAGCAAACAGCCCCCCTAGTAATGAGCAGTTCTTC

CDR3 length: 15
clone size: NA
D gene: NA
V gene: TRBV19
J gene: TRBJ1-1
CDR3 protein: CASSFGDILLTEAFF
CDR3 DNA: TGTGCCAGTAGTTTTGGGGACATCCTGCTCACTGAAGCTTTCTTT

CDR3 length: 14
clone size: NA
D gene: NA
V gene: TRBV27
J gene: TRBJ2-5
CDR3 protein: CASSFLGAAETQYF
CDR3 DNA: TGTGCCAGCAGTTTTCTCGGGGCAGCAGAGACCCAGTACTTC

CDR3 length: 15
clone size: NA
D gene: TRBD2
V gene: TRBV7-8
J gene: TRBJ2-7
CDR3 protein: CASSSSGLLTREQYF
CDR3 DNA: TGTGCCAGCAGCTCTTCGGGACTACTGACGCGGGAGCAGTACTTC

CDR3 length: 15
clone size: NA
D gene: NA
V gene: TRBV9
J gene: TRBJ1-4
CDR3 protein: CASSREGGTNEKLFF
CDR3 DNA: TGTGCCAGCAGTAGAGAGGGGGGTACTAATGAAAAACTGTTTTTT

CDR3 length: 15
clone size: NA
D gene: TRBD1
V gene: TRBV27
J gene: TRBJ2-3
CDR3 protein: CASTHIQGAKDTQYF
CDR3 DNA: TGTGCCAGCACCCATATACAGGGGGCGAAAGATACGCAGTATTTT

CDR3 length: 17
clone size: NA
D gene: NA
V gene: TRBV10-2
J gene: TRBJ1-4
CDR3 protein: CASSRQVREATNEKLFF
CDR3 DNA: TGCGCCAGCAGTCGACAGGTTCGTGAGGCAACTAATGAAAAACTGTTTTTT

CDR3 length: 13
clone size: NA
D gene: NA
V gene: TRBV19
J gene: TRBJ2-4
CDR3 protein: CASESDERNIQYF
CDR3 DNA: TGTGCCAGTGAGTCGGACGAGAGAAACATTCAGTACTTC

CDR3 length: 12
clone size: NA
D gene: NA
V gene: TRBV7-9
J gene: TRBJ2-7
CDR3 protein: CASSRATYEQYF
CDR3 DNA: TGTGCCAGCAGCAGAGCCACCTACGAGCAGTACTTC

CDR3 length: 13
clone size: NA
D gene: NA
V gene: TRBV6-1
J gene: TRBJ2-7
CDR3 protein: CASSHPRASEQYF
CDR3 DNA: TGTGCCAGCAGTCACCCCAGGGCGAGCGAGCAGTACTTC